The sequence of this T cell receptor (beta chain) was determined in a study of T cells in localized non-small cell lung cancer. Some clones are missing from TCRdb's copy, which holds only in-frame ones; the method was immunoSEQ multiplex PCR. The table has about 78,000 clones, 70% to 90% seen once. Between the trimmed V and J ends, which lost 2 bases and 2 bases, there was a span of 9 bases. The germline V gene encodes CDR1 ENHRY and CDR2 SYGVKD. The CDR3 is made up of 14 amino acids. The chain links TRBV10-3 to TRBJ1-2; no clear D. This material consisted of peripheral blood, taken before any cancer treatment. The source of this sequence is a man aged 40 to 75 with stage I lung adenocarcinoma. CDR3 DNA: TGTGCCATCAGTGAGGGGTCAAGGAACTATGGCTACACCTTC. It yields the protein CAISEGSRNYGYTF.